Below, one TCR beta chain is given with its context. Germline CDR1 reads MDHEN; CDR2 reads SYDVKM. V lost 5 bases, J lost 4 bases, and 17 bases lay in between. The CDR3 is made up of 15 amino acids. The sample originates from a study of T cell changes during pregnancy in multiple sclerosis. Sequencing used immunoSEQ multiplex PCR; TCRdb keeps in-frame clones, though not all of them. This sample carries about 70,000 clones, approximately 92% of them seen once, and the ten largest clones take around 2.3%. This sequence originates from a female donor with multiple sclerosis, enrolled in a pregnancy study. The sample in question was peripheral blood, obtained before pregnancy. V gene TRBV28 combines with J gene TRBJ2-5; weak D call: TRBD2 (6 bases). CDR3 bases: TGTGCCAGCAGTCCTTTGGCGGGAAGGGTAGAGACCCAGTACTTC. Protein sequence: CASSPLAGRVETQYF.